Given below is one TCR beta chain in context. What it binds is unknown. TCRdb fed the 5' RACE reads into MiXCR, producing one record per CDR3 protein. The sample contains nearly 650,000 distinct CDR3 sequences, roughly 7.1% of which appear only once. This CDR3 comprises 15 residues. In germline, CDR1 is MNHEY, CDR2 SVGAGI. The V segment lost 2 bases and the J segment 5 bases; nucleotides outside the gene matches: 7. The sample originates from a study of identical twins. Study-level results: Whereas memory repertoires showed no such difference, abundant cord blood beta clonotypes carried fewer insertions. The study found weaker excess twin sharing in beta out-of-frame sequences.

In addition, the sample was reused for a study of yellow fever vaccine responses in identical twins. Per that study: Twin vaccine T cell responses reportedly seemed partly convergent, partly personalized.

This TCR derives from a woman aged 18-29 years in good health. Sequencing was performed on PBMCs. The chain is built from TRBV6-5 and TRBJ2-5; 8 nucleotides agree with TRBD1. The CDR3 region is CASSYGDRIVETQYF. CDR3 coding DNA: TGTGCCAGCAGTTACGGGGACAGGATTGTGGAGACCCAGTACTTC.